A selection of T cell receptor beta chains follows, all from one sample in a study of blood T cell repertoires in COVID-19. Generated by immunoSEQ multiplex PCR, the TCRdb table keeps only in-frame clones and is missing some. The sample has over 300,000 clones; around 83% are singletons. Sequenced sample: peripheral blood. The receptor source for this set is a woman in her forties or fifties with acute or convalescent COVID-19. The CDR3 runs from the conserved cysteine through the conserved F or W. Each record gives: J gene, V gene, D gene, clone size, CDR3 protein, CDR3 DNA. A D gene is named only where the DNA matches it firmly. Clone size, where shown, is once, few, many, or a class for clones that have expanded.

j_gene: TRBJ2-7; v_gene: TRBV6-5; d_gene: TRBD2; abundance: -; CDR3aa: CASTSTWGGEEQYF; CDR3nt: TGTGCCAGCACTTCGACTTGGGGGGGGGAAGAGCAGTACTTC
j_gene: TRBJ1-3; v_gene: TRBV5-1; d_gene: -; abundance: -; CDR3aa: CASSLEGEGNTIYF; CDR3nt: TGCGCCAGCAGCCTTGAGGGGGAAGGAAACACCATATATTTT
j_gene: TRBJ1-2; v_gene: TRBV7-9; d_gene: -; abundance: once; CDR3aa: CASLRGDAGYTF; CDR3nt: TGTGCCAGCCTGCGGGGAGACGCTGGCTACACCTTC
j_gene: TRBJ1-4; v_gene: TRBV5-1; d_gene: TRBD1; abundance: once; CDR3aa: CASSPLGQGATNEKLFF; CDR3nt: TGCGCCAGCAGCCCCCTCGGACAGGGGGCCACTAATGAAAAACTGTTTTTT
j_gene: TRBJ2-3; v_gene: TRBV24-1; d_gene: TRBD2; abundance: -; CDR3aa: CATSDDFSGSRDTQYF; CDR3nt: TGTGCCACCAGTGACGACTTTAGCGGGAGCAGAGATACGCAGTATTTT
j_gene: TRBJ2-2; v_gene: TRBV27; d_gene: TRBD1; abundance: -; CDR3aa: CASSHKSSGTGRTGELFF; CDR3nt: TGTGCCAGCAGTCACAAATCCTCCGGGACAGGGAGGACCGGGGAGCTGTTTTTT
j_gene: TRBJ1-2; v_gene: TRBV7-9; d_gene: TRBD1; abundance: -; CDR3aa: CASSSPDRADYGYTF; CDR3nt: TGTGCCAGCAGCTCTCCCGACAGGGCGGACTATGGCTACACCTTC
j_gene: TRBJ2-3; v_gene: TRBV7-3; d_gene: -; abundance: -; CDR3aa: CASSSIATDTQYF; CDR3nt: TGTGCCAGCAGCTCGATAGCCACAGATACGCAGTATTTT
j_gene: TRBJ2-7; v_gene: TRBV27; d_gene: TRBD2; abundance: -; CDR3aa: CASSLTGTNYEQYF; CDR3nt: TGTGCCAGCAGTTTGACCGGGACTAACTACGAGCAGTACTTC
j_gene: TRBJ1-5; v_gene: TRBV18; d_gene: -; abundance: -; CDR3aa: CASSPPQDSNQPQHF; CDR3nt: TGTGCCAGCTCACCACCGCAGGATAGCAATCAGCCCCAGCATTTT
j_gene: TRBJ2-3; v_gene: TRBV3-1/TRBV3-2; d_gene: TRBD2; abundance: -; CDR3aa: CASSHPPGSGGTDTQYF; CDR3nt: TGTGCCAGCAGCCATCCACCCGGAAGCGGGGGCACAGATACGCAGTATTTT
j_gene: TRBJ2-3; v_gene: TRBV5-1; d_gene: -; abundance: -; CDR3aa: CASSPLGGGGDTQYF; CDR3nt: TGCGCCAGCAGTCCCTTGGGGGGTGGAGGAGATACGCAGTATTTT
j_gene: TRBJ1-3; v_gene: TRBV5-8; d_gene: TRBD1; abundance: -; CDR3aa: CASSFRQGVQGDSGNTIYF; CDR3nt: TGTGCCAGCAGCTTTCGACAGGGGGTGCAAGGGGACTCTGGAAACACCATATATTTT
j_gene: TRBJ1-1; v_gene: TRBV7-9; d_gene: -; abundance: -; CDR3aa: CASSLGGGGSEAFF; CDR3nt: TGTGCCAGCAGCTTAGGCGGAGGAGGCTCTGAAGCTTTCTTT
j_gene: TRBJ1-1; v_gene: TRBV5-1; d_gene: -; abundance: -; CDR3aa: CASSEAGEAFF; CDR3nt: TGCGCCAGCAGCGAGGCGGGGGAAGCTTTCTTT
j_gene: TRBJ1-2; v_gene: TRBV25-1; d_gene: -; abundance: -; CDR3aa: CASSDPRQWRDGYTF; CDR3nt: TGTGCCAGCAGTGACCCAAGACAGTGGAGAGATGGCTACACCTTC
j_gene: TRBJ1-4; v_gene: TRBV18; d_gene: TRBD1; abundance: -; CDR3aa: CASSPNIGQGNEKLFF; CDR3nt: TGTGCCAGCTCACCGAACATCGGACAGGGGAATGAAAAACTGTTTTTT
j_gene: TRBJ1-4; v_gene: TRBV19; d_gene: TRBD1; abundance: once; CDR3aa: CASSPRDRGLFF; CDR3nt: TGTGCCAGTAGCCCTCGGGACAGGGGGCTGTTTTTT
j_gene: TRBJ1-5; v_gene: TRBV2; d_gene: TRBD1; abundance: -; CDR3aa: CASSEDRGHGQPQHF; CDR3nt: TGTGCCAGCAGTGAGGACAGGGGGCACGGTCAGCCCCAGCATTTT
j_gene: TRBJ1-5; v_gene: TRBV19; d_gene: TRBD1; abundance: once; CDR3aa: CASTSSGTVGQPQHF; CDR3nt: TGTGCCAGTACTTCCTCCGGGACAGTTGGTCAGCCCCAGCATTTT
j_gene: TRBJ2-1; v_gene: TRBV3-1/TRBV3-2; d_gene: TRBD2; abundance: -; CDR3aa: CASSPTSGYNEQFF; CDR3nt: TGTGCCAGCAGTCCCACTAGCGGCTACAATGAGCAGTTCTTC
j_gene: TRBJ2-2; v_gene: TRBV28; d_gene: TRBD1; abundance: -; CDR3aa: CASSWDRGRNTGELFF; CDR3nt: TGTGCCAGCAGTTGGGACAGGGGACGGAACACCGGGGAGCTGTTTTTT
j_gene: TRBJ2-5; v_gene: TRBV7-3; d_gene: -; abundance: -; CDR3aa: CASSLGTAEETQYF; CDR3nt: TGTGCCAGCAGCTTAGGTACAGCGGAAGAGACCCAGTACTTC
j_gene: TRBJ1-1; v_gene: TRBV11-3; d_gene: -; abundance: -; CDR3aa: CASSLGRGRAEAFF; CDR3nt: TGTGCCAGCAGCTTGGGAAGGGGGAGAGCCGAAGCTTTCTTT
j_gene: TRBJ1-4; v_gene: TRBV19; d_gene: -; abundance: few; CDR3aa: CATHSGANEKLFF; CDR3nt: TGTGCCACCCACTCAGGGGCGAACGAAAAACTGTTTTTT
j_gene: TRBJ2-5; v_gene: TRBV7-9; d_gene: -; abundance: -; CDR3aa: CASSLGRWAGQDQGETQYF; CDR3nt: TGTGCCAGCAGCTTAGGACGGTGGGCAGGTCAAGACCAAGGCGAGACCCAGTACTTC